These 2 T cell receptor beta chains were all obtained from the same sample, sequenced in a study of T cells in Graves' hyperthyroidism and ophthalmopathy (dated by TCRdb to the late 2010s). Libraries were built with multiplex PCR. Data came from an Illumina HiSeq 2000. Amplification of TCR beta CDR3 regions was carried out from RNA transcripts. For the first round of RT-PCR on the TCR CDR3, the HTBI primer set was used together with the Qiagen OneStep RT-PCR kit. TCRdb reprocessing: public reads trimmed at Q25 with fastp, clones called with MiXCR, in-frame beta chains kept. Entries that share a CDR3 protein sequence are merged under the most common genes and DNA. This sample gives around 400,000 distinct CDR3 sequences in total; 25% of them show up just once. The ten largest clones represent more than 60% of the sample. The sequenced sample consisted of blood. The receptor set was obtained from a man aged 45-65 years with Graves' hyperthyroidism.

This clonotype was seen many times. This chain uses TRBV6-6 with TRBJ2-7; no reliable D call. The CDR3 is made up of 11 amino acids. The germline gives CDR1 MNHNY, CDR2 SVGAGI (reference sequence). Deletions cut 3 bases from V and 4 bases from J, with 4 bases between. The CDR3 region is CASSYRYEQYF. CDR3 coding DNA: TGTGCCAGCAGTTATCGGTACGAGCAGTACTTC.

This clonotype was detected a few times. The V call is TRBV11-3, the J call TRBJ2-7; D unresolved. CDR1 is SGHNT and CDR2 is YENEEA in the germline V gene. CDR3 length: 14 residues. V was cut by 5 bases and J by 2 bases, with 13 bases left in between. Here the CDR3 DNA reads TGTGCCAGCAGCCCTACGGTGAGAACCTACGAGCAGTACTTC. Amino acids: CASSPTVRTYEQYF. Looking up the rest from reference TRBV11-3 and TRBJ2-7 gives the full variable domain: EAGVVQSPRYKIIEKKQPVAFWCNPISGHNTLYWYLQNLGQGPELLIRYENEEAVDDSQLPKDRFSAERLKGVDSTLKIQPAELGDSAVYLCASSPTVRTYEQYFGPGTRLTVT.